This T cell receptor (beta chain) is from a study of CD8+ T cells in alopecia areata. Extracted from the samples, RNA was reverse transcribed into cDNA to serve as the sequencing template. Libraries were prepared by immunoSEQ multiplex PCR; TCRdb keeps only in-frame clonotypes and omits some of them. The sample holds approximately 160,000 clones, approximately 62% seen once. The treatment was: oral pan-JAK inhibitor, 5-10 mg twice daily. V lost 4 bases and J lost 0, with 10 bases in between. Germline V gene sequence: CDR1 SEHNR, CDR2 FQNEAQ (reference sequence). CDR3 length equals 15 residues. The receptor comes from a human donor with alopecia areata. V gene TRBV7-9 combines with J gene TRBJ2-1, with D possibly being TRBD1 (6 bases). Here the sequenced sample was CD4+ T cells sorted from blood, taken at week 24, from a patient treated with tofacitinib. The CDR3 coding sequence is TGTGCCAGCAGCTCCGACAGGAGCTCCTACAATGAGCAGTTCTTC. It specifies CASSSDRSSYNEQFF.